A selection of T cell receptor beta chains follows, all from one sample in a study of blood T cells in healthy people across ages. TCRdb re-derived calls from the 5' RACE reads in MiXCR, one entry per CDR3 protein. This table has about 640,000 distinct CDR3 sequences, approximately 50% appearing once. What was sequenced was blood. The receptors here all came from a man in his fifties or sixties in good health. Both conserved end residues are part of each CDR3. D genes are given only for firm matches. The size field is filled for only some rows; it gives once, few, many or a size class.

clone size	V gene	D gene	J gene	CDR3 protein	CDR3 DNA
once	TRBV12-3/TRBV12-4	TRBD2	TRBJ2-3	CASSLIAGTDTQYF	TGTGCCAGCAGCCTTATAGCGGGGACAGATACGCAGTATTTT
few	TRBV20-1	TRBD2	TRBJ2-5	CSALAGVETQYF	TGCAGTGCTCTAGCGGGGGTGGAGACCCAGTACTTC
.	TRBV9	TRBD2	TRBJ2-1	CASSVVGLAPLNEQFF	TGTGCCAGCAGCGTAGTCGGACTAGCCCCCCTCAATGAGCAGTTCTTC
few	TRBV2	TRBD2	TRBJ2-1	CASSAESVGLAVFDEQFF	TGTGCCAGCAGTGCGGAATCAGTAGGACTAGCGGTTTTCGATGAGCAGTTCTTC
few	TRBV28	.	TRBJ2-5	CASQTQETQYF	TGTGCCAGCCAGACACAAGAGACCCAGTACTTC
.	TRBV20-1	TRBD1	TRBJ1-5	CSARQGGLGSNQPQHF	TGCAGTGCTAGACAGGGGGGACTCGGCAGCAATCAGCCCCAGCATTTT
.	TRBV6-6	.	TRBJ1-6	CASRVAGNSPLHF	TGTGCCAGCAGAGTAGCCGGGAATTCACCCCTCCACTTT
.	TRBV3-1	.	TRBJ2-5	CASSHSPQVTYQETQYF	TGTGCCAGCAGCCATTCCCCCCAGGTGACGTACCAAGAGACCCAGTACTTC
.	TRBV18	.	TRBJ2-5	CASSPRRHETQYF	TGTGCCAGCTCACCACGGCGCCACGAGACCCAGTACTTC
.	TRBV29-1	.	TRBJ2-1	CSVASPTGFNEQFF	TGCAGCGTTGCTTCCCCGACAGGTTTCAATGAGCAGTTCTTC
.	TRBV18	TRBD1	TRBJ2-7	CASSYGQGTNEQYF	TGTGCCAGCTCATACGGACAGGGCACGAACGAGCAGTACTTC
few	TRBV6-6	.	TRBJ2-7	CASSRPGHPYEQYF	TGTGCCAGCAGTCGCCCGGGACACCCCTACGAGCAGTACTTC
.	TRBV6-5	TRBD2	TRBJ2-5	CATSLSGGRETQYF	TGTGCCACCTCCCTATCGGGAGGGCGGGAGACCCAGTACTTC
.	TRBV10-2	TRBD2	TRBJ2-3	CASSDRLAGRYTQYF	TGCGCCAGCAGTGATCGGCTAGCGGGGAGGTATACGCAGTATTTT
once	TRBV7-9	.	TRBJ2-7	CASSFPGGREQYF	TGTGCCAGCAGCTTCCCCGGAGGCCGCGAGCAGTACTTC
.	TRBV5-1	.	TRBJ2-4	CASSLDENIQYF	TGCGCCAGCAGCTTGGATGAAAACATTCAGTACTTC
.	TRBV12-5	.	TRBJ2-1	CASGLGLLEQFF	TGTGCTAGTGGACTTGGACTGCTCGAGCAGTTCTTC
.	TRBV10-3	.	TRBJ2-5	CAISGGREETQYF	TGTGCCATCAGTGGCGGCAGAGAAGAGACCCAGTACTTC
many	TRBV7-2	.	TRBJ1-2	CASSPGRHYGYTF	TGTGCCAGCAGCCCAGGACGGCACTATGGCTACACCTTC
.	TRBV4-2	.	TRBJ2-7	CASSHPTGSDEQYF	TGTGCCAGCAGCCACCCTACGGGGTCCGACGAGCAGTACTTC
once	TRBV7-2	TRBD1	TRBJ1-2	CASRRPGTGNGYTF	TGTGCCAGCAGGCGACCCGGGACAGGGAACGGCTACACCTTC
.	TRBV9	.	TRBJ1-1	CASSVSGTNTEAFF	TGTGCCAGCAGCGTGTCTGGGACGAACACTGAAGCTTTCTTT
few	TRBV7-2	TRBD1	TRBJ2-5	CASSLVGPGQGAETQYF	TGTGCCAGCAGCTTAGTTGGCCCGGGACAGGGTGCAGAGACCCAGTACTTC
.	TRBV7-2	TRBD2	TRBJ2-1	CASSKIAGSSYNEQFF	TGTGCCAGCAGTAAAATAGCGGGGAGCTCCTACAATGAGCAGTTCTTC
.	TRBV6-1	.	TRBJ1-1	CASSESRVTEAFF	TGTGCCAGCAGTGAAAGTAGGGTCACTGAAGCTTTCTTT
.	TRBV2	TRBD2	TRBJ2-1	CASRGLAGGPSEQFF	TGTGCCAGCAGGGGACTAGCGGGGGGGCCTAGTGAGCAGTTCTTC
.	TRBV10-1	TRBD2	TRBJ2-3	CASSEWRGDSTDTQYF	TGCGCCAGCAGTGAATGGCGGGGGGACAGCACAGATACGCAGTATTTT
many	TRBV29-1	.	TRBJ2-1	CSVERRDNEQFF	TGCAGCGTTGAGCGGAGGGACAATGAGCAGTTCTTC
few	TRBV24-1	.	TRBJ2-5	CATSDWDGETQYF	TGTGCCACCAGTGATTGGGACGGTGAGACCCAGTACTTC
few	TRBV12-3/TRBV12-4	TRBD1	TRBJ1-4	CASSPTGGREKLFF	TGTGCCAGCAGTCCTACAGGGGGCCGGGAAAAACTGTTTTTT
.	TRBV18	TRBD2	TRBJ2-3	CASSPEGRGSTDTQYF	TGTGCCAGCTCTCCCGAGGGGCGGGGGAGCACAGATACGCAGTATTTT
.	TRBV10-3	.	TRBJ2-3	CAIRGRAATDTQYF	TGTGCCATCAGGGGACGAGCGGCCACAGATACGCAGTATTTT
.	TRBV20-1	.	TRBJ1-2	CSATPGGGYGYTF	TGCAGTGCAACCCCGGGGGGTGGCTATGGCTACACCTTC
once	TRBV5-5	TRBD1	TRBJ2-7	CASRCTPGQGVEQYF	TGTGCCAGCAGGTGCACCCCGGGACAGGGTGTCGAGCAGTACTTC
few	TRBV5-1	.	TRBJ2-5	CASRPGREETQYF	TGCGCCAGCAGACCGGGACGAGAAGAGACCCAGTACTTC
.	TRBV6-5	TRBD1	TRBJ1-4	CASSRRTGGPNEKLFF	TGTGCCAGCAGTCGACGGACAGGGGGCCCTAATGAAAAACTGTTTTTT
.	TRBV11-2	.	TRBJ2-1	CASSLGVNRNEQFF	TGTGCCAGCAGCTTAGGTGTGAACCGGAATGAGCAGTTCTTC
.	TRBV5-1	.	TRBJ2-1	CASSFTISAGEADEQFF	TGCGCCAGCAGCTTTACAATCTCGGCAGGCGAAGCGGATGAGCAGTTCTTC
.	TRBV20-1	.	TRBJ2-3	CSASRGAGDTQYF	TGCAGTGCTAGTCGGGGGGCGGGAGATACGCAGTATTTT
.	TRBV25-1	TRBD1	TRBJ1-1	CASSEYGQGVNTEAFF	TGTGCCAGCAGTGAATATGGACAGGGGGTGAACACTGAAGCTTTCTTT
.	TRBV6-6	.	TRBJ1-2	CASTLGGWDGYTF	TGTGCCAGCACCCTGGGAGGGTGGGATGGCTACACCTTC
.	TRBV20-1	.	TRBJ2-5	CSARSLRETQYF	TGCAGTGCTAGATCCCTCCGGGAGACCCAGTACTTC
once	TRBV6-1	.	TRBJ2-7	CASRDEWGGYEQYF	TGTGCCAGCAGGGACGAATGGGGCGGCTACGAGCAGTACTTC
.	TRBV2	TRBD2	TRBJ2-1	CASIKRAGPREQFF	TGTGCCAGCATCAAAAGAGCGGGACCCCGGGAGCAGTTCTTC
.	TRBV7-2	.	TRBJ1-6	CASSPRREGPLHF	TGTGCCAGCAGCCCGCGCCGGGAAGGTCCCCTCCACTTT
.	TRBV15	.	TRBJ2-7	CATSRDWGISYEQYF	TGTGCCACCAGCAGAGATTGGGGAATATCCTACGAGCAGTACTTC
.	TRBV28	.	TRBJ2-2	CASSPPPYAGELFF	TGTGCCAGCAGTCCCCCCCCATACGCCGGGGAGCTGTTTTTT
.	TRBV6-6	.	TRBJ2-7	CAPRQVDHEQYF	TGTGCCCCCAGGCAGGTGGATCACGAGCAGTACTTC
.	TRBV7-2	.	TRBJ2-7	CASSSRGPPYEQYF	TGTGCCAGCAGCTCGAGGGGTCCCCCCTACGAGCAGTACTTC
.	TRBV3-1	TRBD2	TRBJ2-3	CASSHAAGTSGTDTQYF	TGTGCCAGCAGCCACGCAGCGGGGACTAGCGGCACAGATACGCAGTATTTT
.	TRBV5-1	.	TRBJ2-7	CASRRDAIVDEQYF	TGCGCCAGCAGACGGGACGCCATAGTAGATGAGCAGTACTTC
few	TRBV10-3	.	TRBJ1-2	CAISGDRTYGYTF	TGTGCCATCAGTGGTGACAGGACCTATGGCTACACCTTC
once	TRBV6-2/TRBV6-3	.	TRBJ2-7	CASGDSIDAQYF	TGTGCCAGCGGAGACAGTATCGACGCGCAGTACTTC
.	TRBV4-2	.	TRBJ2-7	CASSQGSGGAYDEQYF	TGTGCCAGCAGCCAAGGGTCTGGGGGGGCTTACGACGAGCAGTACTTC
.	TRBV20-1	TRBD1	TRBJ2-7	CSARVPGQGVTGQYF	TGCAGTGCTAGGGTTCCGGGACAGGGCGTTACGGGGCAGTACTTC